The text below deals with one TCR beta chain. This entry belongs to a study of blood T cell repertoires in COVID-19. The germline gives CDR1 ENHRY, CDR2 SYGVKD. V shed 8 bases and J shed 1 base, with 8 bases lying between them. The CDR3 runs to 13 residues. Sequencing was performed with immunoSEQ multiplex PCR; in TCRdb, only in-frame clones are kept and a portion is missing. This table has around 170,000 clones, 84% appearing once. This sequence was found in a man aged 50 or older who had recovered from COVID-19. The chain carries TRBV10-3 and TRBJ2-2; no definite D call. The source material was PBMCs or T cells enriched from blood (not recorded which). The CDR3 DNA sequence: TGTGCCATCTTAAGAGGGAACACCGGGGAGCTGTTTTTT. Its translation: CAILRGNTGELFF.